This T cell receptor (beta chain) came from a study of cytomegalovirus exposure and HLA in healthy donors. Study-wide points: A likely sequencing artifact accounted for one observed cluster of highly shared sequence variants. In vitro work confirmed that a few CMV-associated chains recognize CMV antigens. For TCR beta chains, V- and J-gene trimming was later linked to a missense DCLRE1C variant.

Trimming removed 4 bases at V and 1 base at J, with 6 bases between. Germline CDR1 reads MGHDK; CDR2 reads SYGVNS. The CDR3 covers 13 residues. Both 60 Vbeta primers and 13 Jbeta primers went into the PCR. The assay was immunoSEQ multiplex PCR, and TCRdb's table has in-frame clones only and misses some. This sample's table has 130,000 to 150,000 clones. Points on this clone: The target antigen is unknown.

This sequence originates from a man aged 40-55 years in good health and CMV-seronegative. The specimen was PBMCs. V gene TRBV25-1 combines with J gene TRBJ2-3; D not resolved. In DNA form, the CDR3 reads TGTGCCAGCAGTGCCCCTGGCACAGATACGCAGTATTTT. Translating gives CASSAPGTDTQYF.